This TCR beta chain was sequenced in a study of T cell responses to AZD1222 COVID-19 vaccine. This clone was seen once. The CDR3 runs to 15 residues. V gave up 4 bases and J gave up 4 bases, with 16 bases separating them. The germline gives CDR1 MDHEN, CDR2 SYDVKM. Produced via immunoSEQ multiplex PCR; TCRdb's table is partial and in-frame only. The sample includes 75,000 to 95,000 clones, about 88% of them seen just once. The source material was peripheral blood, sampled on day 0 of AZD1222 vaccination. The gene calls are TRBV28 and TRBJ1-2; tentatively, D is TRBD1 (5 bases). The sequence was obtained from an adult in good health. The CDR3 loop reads CASSSGGDPAYGYTF. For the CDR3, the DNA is TGTGCCAGCAGTTCGGGAGGGGACCCTGCCTATGGCTACACCTTC.